The 8 T cell receptor beta chains listed next were all sequenced from one sample in a study of cytomegalovirus exposure and HLA in healthy donors. The PCR employed 60 Vbeta primers together with 13 Jbeta primers. The table came from immunoSEQ multiplex PCR; TCRdb's copy has only in-frame clones and leaves some out. The sample includes 150,000 or so clones, about 80% of them seen just once. What was sequenced was PBMCs. The source is a man aged 45-60 years in good health and CMV-seropositive.

The CDR3 DNA reads TGTGCCAGCAGTTGGGAGGGGAACACCGGGGAGCTGTTTTTT. Protein product: CASSWEGNTGELFF. This chain joins TRBV6-5 and TRBJ2-2, with 7 bases matching TRBD2. From germline, CDR1 is MNHEY and CDR2 SVGAGI. After removal of 4 bases from V and 1 base from J, the junction contained 0 bases not matched to a gene. CDR3 length: 14 amino acids.

The chain couples TRBV10-3 to TRBJ2-7; maybe TRBD2 (5 bases). The CDR3 length is 13 residues. CDR1 ENHRY and CDR2 SYGVKD come from the germline V gene. V was cut by 6 bases and J by 3 bases, with 12 bases left in between. The CDR3 reads CAISPRGSYEQYF. CDR3 in DNA: TGTGCCATCAGCCCACGGGGTAGCTACGAGCAGTACTTC.

This chain joins TRBV28 and TRBJ1-1, with a tentative D call TRBD1 (6 bases). CDR3 size: 18 residues. Germline assignment: CDR1 MDHEN and CDR2 SYDVKM. Between the trimmed V and J ends, which lost 5 bases and 3 bases, there was a span of 25 bases. The CDR3 reads CASSLLQGRGTADTEAFF. Here the CDR3 DNA reads TGTGCCAGCAGTCTCCTCCAGGGAAGGGGGACGGCGGACACTGAAGCTTTCTTT.

The chain has TRBV5-1 and TRBJ2-1; 12 bases align to TRBD1. CDR1 is SGHRS, CDR2 YFSETQ, per germline. Trimming took 4 bases from V and 8 from J; bases not matched to a gene: 4. CDR3 length: 14 amino acids. Here the CDR3 DNA reads TGCGCCAGCAGCCGGGACAGGGGGCGGGATGAGCAGTTCTTC. Its translation: CASSRDRGRDEQFF.

The V and J genes are TRBV5-4 and TRBJ1-6; 7 nucleotides match TRBD1. Unmatched junction bases numbered 5, after V lost 0 bases and J lost 8 bases. Germline CDR1 is SGHNT and CDR2 is YYREEE (reference sequence). The CDR3 runs to 15 residues. The CDR3 region is CASSLGQGMDSPLHF. The CDR3 bases are TGTGCCAGCAGCTTGGGACAGGGAATGGATTCACCCCTCCACTTT. The variable domain in full, with the rest retrieved from reference TRBV5-4 and TRBJ1-6, is ETGVTQSPTHLIKTRGQQVTLRCSSQSGHNTVSWYQQALGQGPQFIFQYYREEENGRGNFPPRFSGLQFPNYSSELNVNALELDDSALYLCASSLGQGMDSPLHFGNGTRLTVT.

The chain joins TRBV6-5 to TRBJ2-7; 7 nucleotides line up with TRBD2. The CDR3 covers 12 residues. Germline V gives CDR1 MNHEY, CDR2 SVGAGI. J lost 3 bases, V lost 8 bases, and 4 bases had no gene match. The CDR3 DNA follows: TGTGCCAGCGAGAAGCGGGGCTACGAGCAGTACTTC. Translating gives CASEKRGYEQYF.

The rearrangement links TRBV5-6 to TRBJ1-4; TRBD1 matches at 8 bases. Trimming at V came to 0 bases and at J to 7 bases, leaving 2 bases not matched to a gene. Germline V gene lookup returns CDR1 SGHDT and CDR2 YYEEEE. CDR3 length equals 14 residues. The CDR3 sequence: CASSLGTGSEKLFF. CDR3 sequence (DNA): TGTGCCAGCAGCTTGGGGACAGGGAGTGAAAAACTGTTTTTT. Full variable domain (remainder filled in from reference TRBV5-6 and TRBJ1-4): DAGVTQSPTHLIKTRGQQVTLRCSPKSGHDTVSWYQQALGQGPQFIFQYYEEEERQRGNFPDRFSGHQFPNYSSELNVNALLLGDSALYLCASSLGTGSEKLFFGSGTQLSVL.

The gene calls are TRBV11-2 and TRBJ1-4; the match to TRBD1 covers 8 bases. Germline CDR1 reads SGHAT; CDR2 reads FQNNGV. This CDR3 comprises 16 residues. J lost 2 bases, V lost 4 bases, and 6 bases had no gene match. The CDR3 protein is CASSWPQGATNEKLFF. In DNA, the CDR3 is TGTGCCAGCAGCTGGCCCCAGGGGGCCACTAATGAAAAACTGTTTTTT. Full variable domain (remainder filled in from reference TRBV11-2 and TRBJ1-4): EAGVAQSPRYKIIEKRQSVAFWCNPISGHATLYWYQQILGQGPKLLIQFQNNGVVDDSQLPKDRFSAERLKGVDSTLKIQPAKLEDSAVYLCASSWPQGATNEKLFFGSGTQLSVL.